The 2 T cell receptor beta chains below were found in one sample sequenced in a study of blood T cell repertoires in COVID-19 (dated by TCRdb to 2019 to 2021). Libraries were made using the immunoSEQ multiplex PCR assay. TCRdb's version of the immuneACCESS table is confined to in-frame rearrangements and falls short of the full clone set. An unresolved V gene accounts for under half of the shortfall where checked; the remainder is of unknown origin. For this sample there are under 250,000 clones; around 90% appear just once. In total, the top ten clones hold less than 3.5% of the sample. The sequencing input was peripheral blood. These receptors came from a man younger than 40 with COVID-19, enrolled during active disease.

CDR3 in DNA: TGTGCCAGCAGCCCCCAGGCAGGAGGAATCAATCAGCCCCAGCATTTT. Translating it yields CASSPQAGGINQPQHF. The gene calls are TRBV2 and TRBJ1-5; D remains ambiguous. Trimming shortened V by 6 bases and J by 3 bases, and 18 bases separated the two germline ends. CDR1 is SNHLY, CDR2 FYNNEI, per germline. The CDR3 extends over 16 amino acids.

V is TRBV5-6 and J is TRBJ2-2; 11 nucleotides agree with TRBD1. The J segment lost 5 bases and the V segment lost 3 bases, leaving 0 bases of the junction unmatched. This CDR3 spans 14 amino acids. Germline assignment: CDR1 SGHDT and CDR2 YYEEEE. The CDR3 protein is CASSWDRGTGELFF. The CDR3 DNA sequence: TGTGCCAGCAGCTGGGACAGGGGGACCGGGGAGCTGTTTTTT.